This T cell receptor (beta chain) was identified during a study of beta chain features in type 1 diabetes. The germline V gene encodes CDR1 GTSNPN and CDR2 SVGIG (reference sequence). The CDR3 sequence is 15 residues long. V lost 2 bases and J lost 0; bases outside the gene matches: 3. Expressed TCRB transcripts were sequenced, since all the RNA that had been isolated was reverse transcribed. TCRdb's table, derived via immunoSEQ multiplex PCR, lists solely in-frame clones and lacks some. The repertoire holds under 450,000 clones, over 13% seen once, with approximately 0.02% in the top ten. The table lists this clone with a few counts.

This chain uses TRBV30 with TRBJ1-5; 8 bases agree with TRBD1. The receptor comes from a woman in her late teens or twenties in good health. Sample: naive CD4+ T cells from blood. The CDR3 DNA follows: TGTGCCTGGAGTCGGGACAGGCTTAGCAATCAGCCCCAGCATTTT. It codes for CAWSRDRLSNQPQHF.